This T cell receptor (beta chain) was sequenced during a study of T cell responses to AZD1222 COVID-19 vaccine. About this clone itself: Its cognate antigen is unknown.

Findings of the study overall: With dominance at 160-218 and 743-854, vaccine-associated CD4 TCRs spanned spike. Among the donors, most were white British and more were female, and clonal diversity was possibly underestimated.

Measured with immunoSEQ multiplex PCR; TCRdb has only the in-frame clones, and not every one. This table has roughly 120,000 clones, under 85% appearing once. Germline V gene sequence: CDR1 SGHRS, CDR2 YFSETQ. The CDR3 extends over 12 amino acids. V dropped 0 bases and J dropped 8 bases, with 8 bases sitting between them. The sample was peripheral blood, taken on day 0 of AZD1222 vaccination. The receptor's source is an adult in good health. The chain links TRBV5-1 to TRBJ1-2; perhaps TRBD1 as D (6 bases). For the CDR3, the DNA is TGCGCCAGCAGCTTGGTGCAGGGGGGCTACACCTTC. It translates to CASSLVQGGYTF.